This paragraph reports one T cell receptor beta chain. Its specificity is not known. These data are taken from a study of T cells in Graves' hyperthyroidism and ophthalmopathy. Regarding the study as a whole: Blood also carried most thyroid clonotypes expanded above 0.001.

The ends were cut back, 3 bases at V and 0 bases at J, with 16 bases in the middle. Germline CDR1 reads SGDLS; CDR2 reads YYNGEE. This CDR3 contains 17 residues. Template material for amplifying TCR beta CDR3 regions consisted of RNA transcripts. Researchers ran a first-round RT-PCR on the TCR CDR3 using the HTBI primer set. MiXCR was run by TCRdb on the multiplex PCR reads, yielding one entry per CDR3 protein. Of about 680,000 distinct CDR3 sequences detected, around 40% appear once; the ten largest clones hold 30% to 40%. Disease duration under 2 months; hyperthyroidism patients were aged 18 to 65. The chain recombines TRBV9 with TRBJ1-3; perhaps TRBD1 as D (6 bases). The sequence derives from a woman aged 40 to 55 with Graves' hyperthyroidism. The sequenced sample was blood. The CDR3 spells CASSAPGQRHSGNTIYF. CDR3 bases: TGTGCCAGCAGCGCCCCCGGACAGAGACACTCTGGAAACACCATATATTTT.